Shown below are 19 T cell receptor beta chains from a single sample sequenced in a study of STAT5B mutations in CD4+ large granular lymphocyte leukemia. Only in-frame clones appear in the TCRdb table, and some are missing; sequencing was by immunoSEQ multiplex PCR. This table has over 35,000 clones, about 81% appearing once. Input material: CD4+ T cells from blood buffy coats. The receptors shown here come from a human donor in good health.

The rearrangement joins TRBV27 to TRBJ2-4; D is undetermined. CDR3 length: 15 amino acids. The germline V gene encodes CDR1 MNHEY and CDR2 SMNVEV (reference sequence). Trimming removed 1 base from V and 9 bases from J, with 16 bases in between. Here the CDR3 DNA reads TGTGCCAGCAGTTTATTTTCCTCTATTGTTAGCATTCAGTACTTC. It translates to CASSLFSSIVSIQYF.

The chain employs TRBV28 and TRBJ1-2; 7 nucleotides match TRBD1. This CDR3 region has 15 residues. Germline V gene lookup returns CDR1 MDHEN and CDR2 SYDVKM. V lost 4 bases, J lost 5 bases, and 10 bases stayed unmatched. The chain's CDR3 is CASSSAADRDYGYTF. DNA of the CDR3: TGTGCCAGCAGTTCGGCCGCAGACAGGGATTATGGCTACACCTTC.

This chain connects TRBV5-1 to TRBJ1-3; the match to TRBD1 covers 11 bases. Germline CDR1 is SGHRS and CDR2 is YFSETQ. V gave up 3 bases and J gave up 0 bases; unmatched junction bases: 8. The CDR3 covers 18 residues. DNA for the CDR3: TGCGCCAGCAGCTCCCGGGACAGGGGGTTCTTCTCTGGAAACACCATATATTTT. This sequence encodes CASSSRDRGFFSGNTIYF.

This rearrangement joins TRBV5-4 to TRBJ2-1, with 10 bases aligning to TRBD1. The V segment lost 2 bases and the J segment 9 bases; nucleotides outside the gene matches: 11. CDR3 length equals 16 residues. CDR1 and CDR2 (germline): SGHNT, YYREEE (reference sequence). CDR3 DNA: TGTGCCAGCAGCTTACCGGTGGGACAGGGGCCGGGTGAGCAGTTCTTC. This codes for CASSLPVGQGPGEQFF.

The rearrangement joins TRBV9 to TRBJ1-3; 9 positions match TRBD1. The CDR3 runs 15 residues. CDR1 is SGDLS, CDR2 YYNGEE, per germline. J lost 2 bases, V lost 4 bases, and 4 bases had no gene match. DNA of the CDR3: TGTGCCAGCAGCAACGACAGGGGGGCTGGAAACACCATATATTTT. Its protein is CASSNDRGAGNTIYF.

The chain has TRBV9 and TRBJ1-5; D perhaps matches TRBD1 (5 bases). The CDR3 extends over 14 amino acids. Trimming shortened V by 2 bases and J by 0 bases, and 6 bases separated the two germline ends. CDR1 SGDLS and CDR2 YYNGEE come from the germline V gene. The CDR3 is CASSVTGSNQPQHF. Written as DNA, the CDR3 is TGTGCCAGCAGCGTCACAGGTAGCAATCAGCCCCAGCATTTT.

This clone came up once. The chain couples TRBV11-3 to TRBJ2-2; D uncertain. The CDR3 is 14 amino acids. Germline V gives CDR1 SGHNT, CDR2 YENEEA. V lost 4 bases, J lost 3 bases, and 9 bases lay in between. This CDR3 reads CASSSPRDTGELFF. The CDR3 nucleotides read TGTGCCAGCAGCTCTCCTAGAGACACCGGGGAGCTGTTTTTT.

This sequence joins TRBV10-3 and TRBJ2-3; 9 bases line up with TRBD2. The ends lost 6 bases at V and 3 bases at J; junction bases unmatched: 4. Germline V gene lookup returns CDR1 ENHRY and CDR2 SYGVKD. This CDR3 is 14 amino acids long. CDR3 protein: CAISLAGKTDTQYF. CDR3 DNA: TGTGCCATCAGCCTAGCGGGGAAAACAGATACGCAGTATTTT.

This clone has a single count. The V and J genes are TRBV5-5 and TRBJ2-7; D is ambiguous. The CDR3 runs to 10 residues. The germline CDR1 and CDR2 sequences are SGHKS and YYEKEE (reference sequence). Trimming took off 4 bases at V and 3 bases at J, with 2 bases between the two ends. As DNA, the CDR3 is TGTGCCAGCAGCGGCTACGAGCAGTACTTC. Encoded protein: CASSGYEQYF.

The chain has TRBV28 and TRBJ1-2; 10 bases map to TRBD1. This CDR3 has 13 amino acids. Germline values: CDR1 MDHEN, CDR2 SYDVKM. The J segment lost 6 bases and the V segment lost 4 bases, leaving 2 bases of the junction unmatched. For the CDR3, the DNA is TGTGCCAGCAGTTGGACAGGGGGAAATGGCTACACCTTC. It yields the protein CASSWTGGNGYTF.

CDR3 bases: TGTGCCAGCAGTTTGGGGGGGCCCCCACCTATTTTCTACACCTTC. Translating it yields CASSLGGPPPIFYTF. The J gene is TRBJ1-2, the V gene TRBV6-5; the D gene is possibly TRBD1 (6 bases). The germline V and J ends were trimmed by 4 bases and 10 bases, with 22 bases remaining between them. CDR1 MNHEY and CDR2 SVGAGI come from the germline V gene. The CDR3 length is 15 residues.

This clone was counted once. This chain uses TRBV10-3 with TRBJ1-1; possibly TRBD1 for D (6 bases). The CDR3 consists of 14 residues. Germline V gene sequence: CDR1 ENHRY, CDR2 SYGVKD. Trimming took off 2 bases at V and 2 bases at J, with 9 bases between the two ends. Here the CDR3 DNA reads TGTGCCATCAGTGAGCACAGGGAAAACACTGAAGCTTTCTTT. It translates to CAISEHRENTEAFF.

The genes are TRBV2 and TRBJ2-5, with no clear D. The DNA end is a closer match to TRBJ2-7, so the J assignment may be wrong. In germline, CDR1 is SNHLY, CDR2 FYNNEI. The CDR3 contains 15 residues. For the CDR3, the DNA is TGTGCCAGCAGTGAAAATTTAGGGCTTTCTAGCGAGCAGTACTTC. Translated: CASSENLGLSSEQYF.

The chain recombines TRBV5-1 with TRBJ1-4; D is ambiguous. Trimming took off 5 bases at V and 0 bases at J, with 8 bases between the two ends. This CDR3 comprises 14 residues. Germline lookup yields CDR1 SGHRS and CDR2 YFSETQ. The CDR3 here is CASRRGATNEKLFF. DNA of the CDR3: TGCGCCAGCAGACGGGGTGCAACTAATGAAAAACTGTTTTTT.

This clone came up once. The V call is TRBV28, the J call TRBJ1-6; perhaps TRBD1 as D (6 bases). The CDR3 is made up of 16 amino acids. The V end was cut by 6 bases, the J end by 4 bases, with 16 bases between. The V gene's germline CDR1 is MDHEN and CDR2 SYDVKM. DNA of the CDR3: TGTGCCAGCAGAAATGCCGGGGACACGTATAATTCACCCCTCCACTTT. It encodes CASRNAGDTYNSPLHF.

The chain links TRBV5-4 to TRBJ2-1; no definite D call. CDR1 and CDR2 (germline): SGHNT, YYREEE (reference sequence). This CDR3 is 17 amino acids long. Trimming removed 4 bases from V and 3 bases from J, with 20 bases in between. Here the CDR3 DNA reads TGTGCCAGCAGCCCGATGCGGCAGACGCAGATCTACAATGAGCAGTTCTTC. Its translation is CASSPMRQTQIYNEQFF.

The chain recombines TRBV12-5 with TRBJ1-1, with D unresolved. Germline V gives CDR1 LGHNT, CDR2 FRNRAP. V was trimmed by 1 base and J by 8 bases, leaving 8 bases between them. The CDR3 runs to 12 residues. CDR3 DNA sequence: TGTGCTAGTGGTTTGGGAGAGACGGAAGCTTTCTTT. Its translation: CASGLGETEAFF.

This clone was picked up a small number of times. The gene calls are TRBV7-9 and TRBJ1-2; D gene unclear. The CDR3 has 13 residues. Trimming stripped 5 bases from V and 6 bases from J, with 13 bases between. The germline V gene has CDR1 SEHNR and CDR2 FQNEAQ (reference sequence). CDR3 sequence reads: CASSRTSDNGYTF. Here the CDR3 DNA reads TGTGCCAGCAGCCGTACGTCAGATAATGGCTACACCTTC.

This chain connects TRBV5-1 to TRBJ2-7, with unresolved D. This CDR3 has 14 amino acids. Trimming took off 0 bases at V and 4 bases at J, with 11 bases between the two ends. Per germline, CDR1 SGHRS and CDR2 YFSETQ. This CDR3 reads CASSLAESVYEQYF. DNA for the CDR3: TGCGCCAGCAGCTTGGCCGAGTCAGTTTACGAGCAGTACTTC.